These T cell receptor beta chains were read from a single sample in a study of T cells after posttransplantation cyclophosphamide. Profiled with immunoSEQ multiplex PCR; TCRdb holds only in-frame clones, not every one. The sample comprises tens of thousands of clones, 86% of which are singletons, and around 10% rests with the top ten. Sequenced material: PBMCs, taken after allogeneic stem cell transplant with posttransplant cyclophosphamide. The origin of the receptors is a female patient in her 30s who received an allogeneic stem cell transplant from an unrelated donor, was CMV-positive, and had no GVHD. The graft donor may be the source of some T cells. Each CDR3 is given with its conserved first and last residue. Each record gives: D gene, V gene, J gene, clone size, CDR3 protein, CDR3 DNA. A D gene is named only where the DNA matches it firmly. Size values are once, few and many counts, or a class for expanded clones, and some rows have none.

-	TRBV25-1	TRBJ2-5	-	CASTRFEETQYF	TGTGCCAGCACCCGCTTCGAGGAGACCCAGTACTTC
TRBD1	TRBV2	TRBJ1-2	-	CASREDRELDGYTF	TGTGCCAGCAGGGAGGACAGGGAACTCGATGGCTACACCTTC
-	TRBV18	TRBJ2-7	-	CASSPIPGEVEQYF	TGTGCCAGCTCACCAATTCCGGGAGAGGTCGAGCAGTACTTC
TRBD1	TRBV27	TRBJ1-2	-	CASRDSTNYGYTF	TGTGCCAGCCGGGACAGCACTAACTATGGCTACACCTTC
TRBD1	TRBV10-3	TRBJ2-7	-	CAISETRTGSYEQYF	TGTGCCATCAGTGAAACGAGGACAGGCTCCTACGAGCAGTACTTC
TRBD1	TRBV5-4	TRBJ1-2	-	CASSSGGTGLGGYTF	TGTGCCAGCAGCTCTGGAGGGACAGGGTTAGGTGGCTACACCTTC
TRBD1	TRBV5-6	TRBJ1-2	-	CASSRRGQNYGYTF	TGTGCCAGCAGCAGGAGGGGACAGAACTATGGCTACACCTTC
-	TRBV10-3	TRBJ1-1	few	CAISIQVNTEAFF	TGTGCCATCAGCATACAGGTGAACACTGAAGCTTTCTTT
-	TRBV6-6	TRBJ2-1	-	CASGVQGSSYNEQFF	TGTGCCAGCGGAGTACAGGGTAGCTCCTACAATGAGCAGTTCTTC
-	TRBV30	TRBJ1-6	-	CAWTKPGKYNSPLHF	TGTGCCTGGACAAAACCGGGAAAATATAATTCACCCCTCCACTTT
TRBD2	TRBV4-1	TRBJ2-3	-	CASSPNFSGGSTDTQYF	TGCGCCAGCAGCCCAAACTTTAGCGGGGGAAGCACAGATACGCAGTATTTT
TRBD2	TRBV7-3	TRBJ2-3	once	CASSPLAGGTTDTQYF	TGTGCCAGCAGCCCTCTAGCGGGGGGGACTACAGATACGCAGTATTTT
TRBD1	TRBV27	TRBJ2-7	-	CASSRTGISYEQYF	TGTGCCAGCAGTCGGACAGGGATCTCCTACGAGCAGTACTTC
-	TRBV9	TRBJ2-3	few	CASRGEGTDTQYF	TGTGCCAGCAGGGGGGAGGGCACAGATACGCAGTATTTT
-	TRBV2	TRBJ1-5	-	CASSAEGGQPQHF	TGTGCCAGCAGTGCGGAGGGAGGTCAGCCCCAGCATTTT
-	TRBV7-3	TRBJ2-4	-	CASSLNVENIQYF	TGTGCCAGCAGCTTAAATGTCGAAAACATTCAGTACTTC
TRBD1	TRBV19	TRBJ2-1	-	CASNLRPGTGLNEQFF	TGTGCCAGTAACCTCCGACCCGGGACAGGGTTGAATGAGCAGTTCTTC
-	TRBV6-6	TRBJ2-3	-	CASRPGLISTDTQYF	TGTGCCAGCCGACCTGGACTTATTAGCACAGATACGCAGTATTTT
TRBD2	TRBV10-3	TRBJ2-7	-	CAISIKLAGKSYEQYF	TGTGCCATCAGCATCAAGCTAGCGGGGAAATCCTACGAGCAGTACTTC
-	TRBV28	TRBJ1-1	few	CASSFDQESEAFF	TGTGCCAGCAGTTTCGACCAGGAATCTGAAGCTTTCTTT